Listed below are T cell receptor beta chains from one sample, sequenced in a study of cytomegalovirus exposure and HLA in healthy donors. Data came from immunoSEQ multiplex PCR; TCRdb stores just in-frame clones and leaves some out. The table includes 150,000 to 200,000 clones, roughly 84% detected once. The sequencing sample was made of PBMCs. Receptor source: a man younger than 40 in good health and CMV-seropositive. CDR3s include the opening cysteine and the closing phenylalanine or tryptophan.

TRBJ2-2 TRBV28 CASSSPRRYIGELFF
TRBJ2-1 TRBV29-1 CGGGRRLEQFF
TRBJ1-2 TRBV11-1 CASSIKQGADGYTF
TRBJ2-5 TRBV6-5 CASSYSVGLRGETQYF
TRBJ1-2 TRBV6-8 CASSYLSDSVDGYTF
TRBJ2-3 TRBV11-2 CASSLTSPTDTQYF
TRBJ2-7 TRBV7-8 CASSLARRGPHEQYF
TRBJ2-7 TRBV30 CAWREQGFYEQYF
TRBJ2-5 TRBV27 CASSSAGGETQYF
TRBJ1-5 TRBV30 CACSGQQNQPQHF
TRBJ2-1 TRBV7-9 CASSLASVNEQFF
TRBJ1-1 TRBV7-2 CASSVRQGSGTEAFF
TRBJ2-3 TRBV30 CASSLAGGPTDTQYF
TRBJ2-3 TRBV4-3 CASSQDTGLAGPTDTQYF
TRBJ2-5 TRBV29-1 CSVEAGETQYF
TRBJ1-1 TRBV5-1 CASSSLTGNTEAFF
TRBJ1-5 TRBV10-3 CAISRDRGFGQPQHF
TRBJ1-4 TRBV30 CAWRRVGDVEKLFF
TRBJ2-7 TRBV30 CAWNQLGSYEQYF
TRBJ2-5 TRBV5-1 CASSLERGETQYF
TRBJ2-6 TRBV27 CASREGTGRGAGANVLTF
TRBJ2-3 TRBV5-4 CASSRGRERGRTDTQYF